The 17 T cell receptor beta chains below come from one sample, sequenced in a study of T cell repertoires in cytomegalovirus infection. TCRdb used MiXCR to reprocess the reads, holding one entry per CDR3 protein. The sample holds around 170,000 distinct CDR3 sequences; roughly 17% are singletons and the top ten take around 19%. Sequenced material: CD8+ T cells from PBMCs. These receptors all stem from a human donor in good health (CMV status not recorded). Some clones in this sample may be carry-over from other donors' samples.

The chain recombines TRBV29-1 with TRBJ1-2; D call uncertain. Germline CDR1 SQVTM, CDR2 ANQGSEA. CDR3 size: 13 residues. V was cut by 5 bases and J by 4 bases, with 14 bases left in between. Written as DNA, the CDR3 is TGCAGCGTTCCCTCCCGGGAAGTCTATGGCTACACCTTC. Protein: CSVPSREVYGYTF.

A few counts support this clonotype. The chain couples TRBV7-2 to TRBJ2-3, with D hard to call. Germline loops: CDR1 SGHTA, CDR2 FQGNSA. V shed 1 base and J shed 5 bases, with 7 bases lying between them. The CDR3 loop spans 13 amino acids. The CDR3 DNA reads TGTGCCAGCAGCTTAGAACCTGGAGATACGCAGTATTTT. It encodes CASSLEPGDTQYF.

This clonotype showed up just a few times. V usage is TRBV28 and J usage is TRBJ2-3; 7 bases map to TRBD1. With V trimmed by 6 bases and J by 6 bases, 24 bases remained unmatched. Germline CDR1 and CDR2: MDHEN and SYDVKM. The CDR3 length is 19 residues. The CDR3 loop is CASREDPRQGDFLGDTQYF. The CDR3 DNA reads as TGTGCCAGCAGAGAAGATCCCCGACAGGGCGACTTTTTAGGGGATACGCAGTATTTT.

About this clonotype itself: A read error may produce the germline difference seen at one junction end. The V and J genes are TRBV6-4 and TRBJ2-1; D gene unclear. The germline CDR1 and CDR2 sequences are MRHNA and SNTAGT. The CDR3 extends over 12 amino acids. The CDR3 region has the DNA TGTGCCAGCAGTGACTCCCACAATGAGCAGTTCTTC. The encoded protein is CASSDSHNEQFF.

This chain connects TRBV6-1 to TRBJ2-7, with 7 bases that match TRBD1. The length of the CDR3 is 15 residues. Germline CDR1 and CDR2: MNHNS and SASEGT. Unmatched junction bases numbered 9, after V lost 5 bases and J lost 2 bases. The CDR3 nucleotides read TGTGCCAGCAGTACCGGGGACAGATCAACCTACGAGCAGTACTTC. It yields the protein CASSTGDRSTYEQYF.

This clonotype was seen at least ten times. This chain links TRBV6-2 or TRBV6-3 with TRBJ2-3; the D gene is possibly TRBD2 (6 bases). The CDR3 extends over 15 amino acids. Trimming left V 5 bases short and J 0 bases short, with 12 bases between. The V gene's germline CDR1 is MNHEY and CDR2 SVGEGT. The CDR3 coding sequence is TGTGCCAGCAGTCCGAGGAGCGGGAGCACAGATACGCAGTATTTT. Protein sequence: CASSPRSGSTDTQYF.

The chain recombines TRBV5-6 with TRBJ2-6; D is unresolved. The germline V and J ends were trimmed by 7 bases and 3 bases, with 11 bases remaining between them. In germline, CDR1 is SGHDT, CDR2 YYEEEE. The CDR3 sequence is 14 residues long. Here the CDR3 reads CASRSSFGANVLTF. The CDR3 nucleotides read TGTGCCAGCCGCTCCTCCTTTGGGGCCAACGTCCTGACTTTC.

The rearrangement joins TRBV7-9 to TRBJ2-1; either TRBD1 or TRBD2 may fit D (5 bases each). Germline V gene lookup returns CDR1 SEHNR and CDR2 FQNEAQ (reference sequence). The CDR3 loop spans 16 amino acids. V was clipped by 5 bases and J by 0 bases, with 14 bases between them. CDR3 sequence reads: CASSPEGSPSYNEQFF. The DNA for the CDR3 is TGTGCCAGCAGCCCCGAGGGGAGCCCCTCCTACAATGAGCAGTTCTTC. Supplemented by reference TRBV7-9 and TRBJ2-1, the full variable domain reads DTGVSQNPRHKITKRGQNVTFRCDPISEHNRLYWYRQTLGQGPEFLTYFQNEAQLEKSRLLSDRFSAERPKGSFSTLEIQRTEQGDSAMYLCASSPEGSPSYNEQFFGPGTRLTVL.

In DNA, the CDR3 is TGTGCCAGCAGTGAGGGGGGGGGTATCTCCTACAATGAGCAGTTCTTC. This codes for CASSEGGGISYNEQFF. This chain joins TRBV25-1 and TRBJ2-1; 7 nucleotides align to TRBD2. V gave up 3 bases and J gave up 0 bases; unmatched junction bases: 5. The V gene's germline CDR1 is MGHDK and CDR2 SYGVNS. The CDR3 sequence is 16 residues long.

There are a few counts of this clonotype. This chain connects TRBV6-2 or TRBV6-3 to TRBJ2-2, with unresolved D. Germline values: CDR1 MNHEY, CDR2 SVGEGT. The CDR3 has 13 amino acids. V lost 6 bases and J lost 6, with 11 bases in between. The CDR3 bases are TGTGCCAGCAGCCCCCCGACGTCCGGGGAGCTGTTTTTT. Its translation: CASSPPTSGELFF.

This clonotype was seen more than once but under ten times. The rearrangement links TRBV20-1 to TRBJ1-2, with 7 bases identical to TRBD1. Germline CDR1 DFQATT, CDR2 SNEGSKA (reference sequence). Trimming cost V 6 bases and J 2 bases; bases outside gene matches: 3. CDR3 length equals 12 residues. The CDR3 is CSAQGQNYGYTF. CDR3 coding DNA: TGCAGTGCCCAGGGACAGAACTATGGCTACACCTTC.

The table lists this clonotype with a few counts. This chain uses TRBV6-5 with TRBJ2-7, with a tentative D call TRBD2 (5 bases). There are 15 residues in the CDR3. Germline assignment: CDR1 MNHEY and CDR2 SVGAGI. V gave up 0 bases and J gave up 6 bases, with 15 bases separating them. The CDR3, as DNA: TGTGCCAGCAGTTACTCGAGCGGCCGACCTGCCGAGCAGTACTTC. This gives the protein CASSYSSGRPAEQYF.

This clonotype was observed a few times. The chain is built from TRBV4-2 and TRBJ2-3; 12 nucleotides match TRBD2. The junction had 14 bases not matched to a gene; V was cut back by 5 bases and J by 2 bases. The CDR3 consists of 19 residues. Looked up from germline, CDR1 is LGHNA and CDR2 is YNFKEQ. CDR3 sequence (DNA): TGTGCCAGCAGCTCCCCAGGACTAGCGGGGCTTAAACTCACAGATACGCAGTATTTT. Translating gives CASSSPGLAGLKLTDTQYF.

This clonotype has a handful of counts. The rearrangement uses TRBV28 and TRBJ2-2; D possibly matches TRBD1 or TRBD2 (5 bases each). The V gene lost 4 bases and the J gene lost 1 base, with 7 bases spanning the gap. The CDR3 loop spans 14 amino acids. Germline values: CDR1 MDHEN, CDR2 SYDVKM. The CDR3 sequence: CASSWGMNTGELFF. The CDR3 DNA follows: TGTGCCAGCAGTTGGGGGATGAACACCGGGGAGCTGTTTTTT.

The CDR3 loop reads CASSSTLLGGDNYEQYF. CDR3 coding DNA: TGTGCCAGCAGCTCTACCCTACTGGGTGGGGACAACTACGAGCAGTACTTC. The chain has TRBV7-2 and TRBJ2-7, with D tentatively TRBD1 (6 bases). V was cut by 4 bases and J by 3 bases, with 22 bases left in between. Looked up from germline, CDR1 is SGHTA and CDR2 is FQGNSA. The CDR3 extends over 17 amino acids.

This clonotype was found a few times. This sequence joins TRBV29-1 and TRBJ2-1, with 13 nucleotides matching TRBD2. This CDR3 comprises 13 residues. The germline CDR1 and CDR2 sequences are SQVTM and ANQGSEA. With V trimmed by 7 bases and J by 7 bases, 4 bases remained unmatched. The CDR3 sequence: CSATSGGRNEQFF. The DNA of the CDR3 is TGCAGCGCGACTAGCGGGGGGAGGAATGAGCAGTTCTTC.

This clonotype came up a few times. The V call is TRBV27, the J call TRBJ1-5; D is unclear. This CDR3 spans 13 amino acids. Germline CDR1 and CDR2: MNHEY and SMNVEV (reference sequence). Trimming pared 2 bases from V and 2 bases from J, leaving 4 bases between. The CDR3, as DNA: TGTGCCAGCAGTTTAATGGGCAATCAGCCCCAGCATTTT. This translates into CASSLMGNQPQHF.